A selection of T cell receptor beta chains follows, all from one sample in a study of blood T cell repertoires in COVID-19. Assay: immunoSEQ multiplex PCR; the TCRdb copy retains only in-frame clones and omits some. Seen here are roughly 140,000 clones, around 84% observed once, and the top ten hold roughly 8%. Sequencing was done on a sample of peripheral blood. These receptors were taken from a woman between 55 and 75 years old with COVID-19, enrolled during active disease. Each CDR3 is given with its conserved first and last residue. The D gene is left open where the match is weak. The listing skips clone size in some rows; elsewhere it reads once, few, many or a size class.

D gene: TRBD2
J gene: TRBJ2-5
clone size: .
V gene: TRBV11-3
CDR3 protein: CASSPGTSGSHLQETQYF
CDR3 DNA: TGTGCCAGCAGCCCGGGGACTAGCGGGAGCCACCTCCAAGAGACCCAGTACTTC

D gene: .
J gene: TRBJ1-2
clone size: .
V gene: TRBV24-1
CDR3 protein: CATSDWIGGGAEGYTF
CDR3 DNA: TGTGCCACCAGTGATTGGATCGGGGGGGGCGCGGAAGGCTACACCTTC

D gene: .
J gene: TRBJ1-6
clone size: .
V gene: TRBV5-5
CDR3 protein: CASSIGRTHNSPLHF
CDR3 DNA: TGTGCCAGCAGCATTGGACGGACACATAATTCACCCCTCCACTTT

D gene: .
J gene: TRBJ2-2
clone size: once
V gene: TRBV5-5
CDR3 protein: CASSSSGGVWTGELFF
CDR3 DNA: TGTGCCAGCAGCTCCTCTGGCGGGGTCTGGACCGGGGAGCTGTTTTTT

D gene: .
J gene: TRBJ1-3
clone size: once
V gene: TRBV27
CDR3 protein: CASSPRREPFGNTIYF
CDR3 DNA: TGTGCCAGCAGTCCCCGTAGAGAACCGTTTGGAAACACCATATATTTT

D gene: .
J gene: TRBJ2-3
clone size: .
V gene: TRBV3-1/TRBV3-2
CDR3 protein: CASSLGAGSTDTQYF
CDR3 DNA: TGTGCCAGCAGCCTAGGGGCAGGGAGCACAGATACGCAGTATTTT

D gene: TRBD1
J gene: TRBJ1-1
clone size: few
V gene: TRBV5-1
CDR3 protein: CASSWGDRNLNTEAFF
CDR3 DNA: TGCGCCAGCAGCTGGGGGGACAGGAATCTGAACACTGAAGCTTTCTTT

D gene: TRBD2
J gene: TRBJ2-3
clone size: .
V gene: TRBV5-1
CDR3 protein: CASSSGSISDTQYF
CDR3 DNA: TGCGCCAGCAGCAGCGGGAGTATTTCAGATACGCAGTATTTT

D gene: .
J gene: TRBJ2-2
clone size: once
V gene: TRBV5-1
CDR3 protein: CASSLDGTSTGELFF
CDR3 DNA: TGCGCCAGCAGCTTGGACGGGACAAGCACCGGGGAGCTGTTTTTT

D gene: TRBD1
J gene: TRBJ1-1
clone size: .
V gene: TRBV6-5
CDR3 protein: CASTPDRGFKAFF
CDR3 DNA: TGTGCCAGCACCCCTGACAGGGGCTTTAAAGCTTTCTTT

D gene: .
J gene: TRBJ1-2
clone size: .
V gene: TRBV7-2
CDR3 protein: CASSLVGAQTGYTF
CDR3 DNA: TGTGCCAGCAGCTTAGTGGGGGCGCAAACTGGCTACACCTTC

D gene: .
J gene: TRBJ2-1
clone size: .
V gene: TRBV9
CDR3 protein: CASSVGRSSYNEQFF
CDR3 DNA: TGTGCCAGCAGCGTAGGGCGGAGCTCCTACAATGAGCAGTTCTTC

D gene: .
J gene: TRBJ2-2
clone size: .
V gene: TRBV9
CDR3 protein: CASSVDATRAGGELFF
CDR3 DNA: TGTGCCAGCAGCGTAGATGCGACTAGGGCGGGCGGGGAGCTGTTTTTT

D gene: .
J gene: TRBJ2-2
clone size: .
V gene: TRBV18
CDR3 protein: CASSLGQRVTGELFF
CDR3 DNA: TGTGCCAGCTCCCTCGGACAGAGAGTCACCGGGGAGCTGTTTTTT

D gene: .
J gene: TRBJ2-2
clone size: .
V gene: TRBV14
CDR3 protein: CASSFMGELFF
CDR3 DNA: TGTGCCAGCAGTTTTATGGGGGAGCTGTTTTTT

D gene: .
J gene: TRBJ1-5
clone size: .
V gene: TRBV9
CDR3 protein: CASSVRDTPNQPQHF
CDR3 DNA: TGTGCCAGCAGCGTCCGGGACACCCCTAATCAGCCCCAGCATTTT

D gene: .
J gene: TRBJ2-3
clone size: .
V gene: TRBV20-1
CDR3 protein: CSASPPYTDTQYF
CDR3 DNA: TGCAGTGCTAGTCCTCCTTACACAGATACGCAGTATTTT

D gene: TRBD2
J gene: TRBJ2-1
clone size: .
V gene: TRBV11-1
CDR3 protein: CASSLGLAANEQFF
CDR3 DNA: TGTGCCAGCAGCTTAGGACTAGCTGCCAATGAGCAGTTCTTC

D gene: .
J gene: TRBJ1-6
clone size: .
V gene: TRBV24-1
CDR3 protein: CATSDRSYNSPLHF
CDR3 DNA: TGTGCCACCAGTGATCGCTCCTATAATTCACCCCTCCACTTT

D gene: TRBD2
J gene: TRBJ2-1
clone size: .
V gene: TRBV3-1/TRBV3-2
CDR3 protein: CASSYRGLAGVNEQFF
CDR3 DNA: TGTGCCAGCAGCTACAGGGGACTAGCGGGAGTGAATGAGCAGTTCTTC

D gene: .
J gene: TRBJ1-6
clone size: .
V gene: TRBV4-1
CDR3 protein: CASSQDRVGSPLHF
CDR3 DNA: TGCGCCAGCAGCCAAGACAGGGTTGGGTCACCCCTCCACTTT

D gene: .
J gene: TRBJ1-1
clone size: .
V gene: TRBV19
CDR3 protein: CASSIPGHPEAFF
CDR3 DNA: TGTGCCAGTAGTATCCCGGGACATCCCGAAGCTTTCTTT

D gene: .
J gene: TRBJ1-1
clone size: .
V gene: TRBV3-1/TRBV3-2
CDR3 protein: CASSRPGGDAFF
CDR3 DNA: TGTGCCAGCAGCCGTCCGGGGGGGGACGCTTTCTTT

D gene: .
J gene: TRBJ1-6
clone size: once
V gene: TRBV5-1
CDR3 protein: CASSLVTVDSLPYNSPLHF
CDR3 DNA: TGCGCCAGCAGCTTAGTAACAGTCGATTCCCTACCCTATAATTCACCCCTCCACTTT

D gene: TRBD1
J gene: TRBJ2-5
clone size: .
V gene: TRBV5-1
CDR3 protein: CASSRDRGETQYF
CDR3 DNA: TGCGCCAGCAGTCGGGACAGGGGAGAGACCCAGTACTTC

D gene: TRBD1
J gene: TRBJ1-4
clone size: .
V gene: TRBV5-1
CDR3 protein: CASSSRQGARTNEKLFF
CDR3 DNA: TGCGCCAGCAGTTCGAGACAGGGGGCAAGGACTAATGAAAAACTGTTTTTT